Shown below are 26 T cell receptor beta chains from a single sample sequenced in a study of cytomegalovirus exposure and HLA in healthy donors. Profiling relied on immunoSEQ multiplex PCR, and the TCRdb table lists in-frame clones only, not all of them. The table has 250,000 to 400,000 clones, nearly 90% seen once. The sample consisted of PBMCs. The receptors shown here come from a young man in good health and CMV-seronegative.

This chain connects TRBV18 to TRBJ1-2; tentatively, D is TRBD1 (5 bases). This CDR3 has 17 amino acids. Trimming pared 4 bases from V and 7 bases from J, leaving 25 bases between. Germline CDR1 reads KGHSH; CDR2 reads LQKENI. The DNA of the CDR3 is TGTGCCAGCTCACAAGTCCCTGGGCAGGGATGGCCCTTTGGCTACACCTTC. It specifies CASSQVPGQGWPFGYTF. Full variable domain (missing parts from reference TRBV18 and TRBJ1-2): NAGVMQNPRHLVRRRGQEARLRCSPMKGHSHVYWYRQLPEEGLKFMVYLQKENIIDESGMPKERFSAEFPKEGPSILRIQQVVRGDSAAYFCASSQVPGQGWPFGYTFGSGTRLTVV.

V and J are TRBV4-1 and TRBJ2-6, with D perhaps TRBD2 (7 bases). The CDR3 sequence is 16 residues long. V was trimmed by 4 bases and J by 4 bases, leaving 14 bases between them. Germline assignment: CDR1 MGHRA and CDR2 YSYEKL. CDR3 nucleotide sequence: TGCGCCAGCAGCCCCGAGGGGGGGCTCGGGGCCAACGTCCTGACTTTC. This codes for CASSPEGGLGANVLTF.

As DNA, the CDR3 is TGTGCCAGCAAGGGACAGGGTGGCTACGAGCAGTACTTC. It yields the protein CASKGQGGYEQYF. The rearrangement links TRBV6-5 to TRBJ2-7, with 9 bases identical to TRBD1. Germline CDR1 and CDR2: MNHEY and SVGAGI. The CDR3 contains 13 residues. The ends lost 7 bases at V and 3 bases at J; junction bases unmatched: 4.

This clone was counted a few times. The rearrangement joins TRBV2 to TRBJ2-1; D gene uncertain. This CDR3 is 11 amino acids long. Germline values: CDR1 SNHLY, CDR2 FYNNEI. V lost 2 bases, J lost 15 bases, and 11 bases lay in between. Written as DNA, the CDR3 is TGTGCCAGCAGTGAATCTCGCACTCCGTTCTTC. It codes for CASSESRTPFF. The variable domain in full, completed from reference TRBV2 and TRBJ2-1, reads EPEVTQTPSHQVTQMGQEVILRCVPISNHLYFYWYRQILGQKVEFLVSFYNNEISEKSEIFDDQFSVERPDGSNFTLKIRSTKLEDSAMYFCASSESRTPFFGPGTRLTVL.

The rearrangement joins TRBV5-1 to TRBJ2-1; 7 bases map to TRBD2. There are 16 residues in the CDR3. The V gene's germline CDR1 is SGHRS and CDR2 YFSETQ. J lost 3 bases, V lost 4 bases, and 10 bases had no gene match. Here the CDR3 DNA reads TGCGCCAGCAGCCCACAGAGGGCGGGGGTCTACAATGAGCAGTTCTTC. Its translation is CASSPQRAGVYNEQFF.

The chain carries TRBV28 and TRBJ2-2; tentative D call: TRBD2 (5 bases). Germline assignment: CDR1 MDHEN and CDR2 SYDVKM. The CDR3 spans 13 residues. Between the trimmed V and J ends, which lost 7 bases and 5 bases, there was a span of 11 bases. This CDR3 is CASTGGETGELFF. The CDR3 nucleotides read TGTGCCAGCACCGGAGGTGAGACCGGGGAGCTGTTTTTT.

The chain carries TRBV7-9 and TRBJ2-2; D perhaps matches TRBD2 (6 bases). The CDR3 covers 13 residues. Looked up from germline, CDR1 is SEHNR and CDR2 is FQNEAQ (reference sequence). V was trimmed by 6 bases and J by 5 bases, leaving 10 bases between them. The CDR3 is CASRDRGTGELFF. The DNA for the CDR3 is TGTGCCAGCAGAGACCGGGGGACCGGGGAGCTGTTTTTT.

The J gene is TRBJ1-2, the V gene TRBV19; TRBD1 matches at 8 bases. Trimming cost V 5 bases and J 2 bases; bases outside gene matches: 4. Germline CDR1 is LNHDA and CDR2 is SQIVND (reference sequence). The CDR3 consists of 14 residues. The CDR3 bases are TGTGCCAGTAGTGCTACAGGGGGGAACTATGGCTACACCTTC. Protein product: CASSATGGNYGYTF.

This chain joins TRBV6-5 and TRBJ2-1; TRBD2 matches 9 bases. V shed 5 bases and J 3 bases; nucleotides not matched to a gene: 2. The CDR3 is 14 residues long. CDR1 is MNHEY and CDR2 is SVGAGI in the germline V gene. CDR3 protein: CASSLLAGYNEQFF. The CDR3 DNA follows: TGTGCCAGCAGTCTACTAGCGGGCTACAATGAGCAGTTCTTC.

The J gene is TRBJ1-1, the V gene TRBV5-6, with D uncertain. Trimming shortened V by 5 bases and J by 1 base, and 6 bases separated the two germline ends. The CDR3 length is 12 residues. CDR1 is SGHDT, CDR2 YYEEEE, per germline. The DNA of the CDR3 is TGTGCCAGCAGTAACGGGAACACTGAAGCTTTCTTT. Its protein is CASSNGNTEAFF.

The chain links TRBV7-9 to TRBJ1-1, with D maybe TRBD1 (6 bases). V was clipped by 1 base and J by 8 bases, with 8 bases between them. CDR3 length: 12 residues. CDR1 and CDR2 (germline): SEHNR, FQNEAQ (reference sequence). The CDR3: CASSLGTAEAFF. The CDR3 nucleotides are TGTGCCAGCAGCTTAGGGACAGCCGAAGCTTTCTTT.

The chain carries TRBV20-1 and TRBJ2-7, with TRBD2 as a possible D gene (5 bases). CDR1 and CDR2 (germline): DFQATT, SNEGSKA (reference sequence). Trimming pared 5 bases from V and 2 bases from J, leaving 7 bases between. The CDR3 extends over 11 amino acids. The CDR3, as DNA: TGCAGTGCTTCTAGCACCTACGAGCAGTACTTC. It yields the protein CSASSTYEQYF.

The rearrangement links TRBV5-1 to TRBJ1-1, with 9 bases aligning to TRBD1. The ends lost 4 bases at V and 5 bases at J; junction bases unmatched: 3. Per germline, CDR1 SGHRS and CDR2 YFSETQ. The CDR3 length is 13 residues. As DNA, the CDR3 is TGCGCCAGCAGCCTGGACAGGGGTACTGAAGCTTTCTTT. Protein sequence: CASSLDRGTEAFF.

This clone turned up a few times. CDR3 bases: TGTGCCAGCAGCTTAGTTGGGACAGGCAATTCACCCCTCCACTTT. This codes for CASSLVGTGNSPLHF. J is TRBJ1-6 and V is TRBV7-7; 8 positions match TRBD1. The CDR3 extends over 15 amino acids. Trimming at V came to 1 base and at J to 7 bases, leaving 3 bases not matched to a gene. CDR1 and CDR2 (germline): SSHAT, FNYEAQ (reference sequence). Supplemented by reference TRBV7-7 and TRBJ1-6, the full variable domain reads GAGVSQSPRYKVTKRGQDVTLRCDPISSHATLYWYQQALGQGPEFLTYFNYEAQPDKSGLPSDRFSAERPEGSISTLTIQRTEQRDSAMYRCASSLVGTGNSPLHFGNGTRLTVT.

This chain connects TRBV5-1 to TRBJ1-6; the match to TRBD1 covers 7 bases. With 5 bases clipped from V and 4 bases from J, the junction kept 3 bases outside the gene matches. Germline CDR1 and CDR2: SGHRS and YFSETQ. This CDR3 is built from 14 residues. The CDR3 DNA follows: TGCGCCAGCAGTATGACAGGGTATAATTCACCCCTCCACTTT. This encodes CASSMTGYNSPLHF.

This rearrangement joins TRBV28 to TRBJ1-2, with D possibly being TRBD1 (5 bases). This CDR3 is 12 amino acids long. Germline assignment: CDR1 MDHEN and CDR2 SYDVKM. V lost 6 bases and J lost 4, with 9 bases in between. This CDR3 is CASSLTVYGYTF. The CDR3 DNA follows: TGTGCCAGCAGCTTGACAGTCTATGGCTACACCTTC.

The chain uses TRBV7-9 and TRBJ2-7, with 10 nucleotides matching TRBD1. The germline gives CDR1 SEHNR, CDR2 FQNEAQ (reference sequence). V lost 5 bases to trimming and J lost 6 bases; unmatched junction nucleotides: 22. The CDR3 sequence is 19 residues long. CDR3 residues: CASSPPGTGVSSTLREQYF. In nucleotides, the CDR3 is TGTGCCAGCAGCCCTCCCGGGACAGGGGTGTCATCGACCCTACGCGAGCAGTACTTC.

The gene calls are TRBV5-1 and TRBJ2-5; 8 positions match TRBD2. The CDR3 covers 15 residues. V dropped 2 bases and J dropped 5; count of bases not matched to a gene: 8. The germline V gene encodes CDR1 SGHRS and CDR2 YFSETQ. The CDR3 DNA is TGCGCCAGCAGCTTCTATGGGACGGGAGGGGAGACCCAGTACTTC. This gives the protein CASSFYGTGGETQYF.

The CDR3 nucleotides read TGCGCCAGCAGCCATGACCCCCTTGCGGGCTATAATTCACCCCTCCACTTT. Its protein product is CASSHDPLAGYNSPLHF. The chain carries TRBV4-1 and TRBJ1-6; D is unresolved. Trimming took off 3 bases at V and 3 bases at J, with 15 bases between the two ends. Germline values: CDR1 MGHRA, CDR2 YSYEKL. This CDR3 has 17 amino acids.

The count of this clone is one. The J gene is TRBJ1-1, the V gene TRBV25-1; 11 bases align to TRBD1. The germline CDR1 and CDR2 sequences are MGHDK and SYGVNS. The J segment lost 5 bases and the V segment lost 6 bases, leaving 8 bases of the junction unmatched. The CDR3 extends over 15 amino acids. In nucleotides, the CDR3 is TGTGCCAGCAGAGGACAGGGGGCTTTGGGGACTGAAGCTTTCTTT. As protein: CASRGQGALGTEAFF.

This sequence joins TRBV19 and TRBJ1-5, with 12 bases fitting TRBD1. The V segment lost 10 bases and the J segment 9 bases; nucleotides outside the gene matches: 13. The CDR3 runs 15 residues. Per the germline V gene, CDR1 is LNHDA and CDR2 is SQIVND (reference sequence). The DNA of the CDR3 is TGTGCCACCGAATCCGGGACAGGGGGCTTAGGGCCCCAGCATTTT. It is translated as CATESGTGGLGPQHF.

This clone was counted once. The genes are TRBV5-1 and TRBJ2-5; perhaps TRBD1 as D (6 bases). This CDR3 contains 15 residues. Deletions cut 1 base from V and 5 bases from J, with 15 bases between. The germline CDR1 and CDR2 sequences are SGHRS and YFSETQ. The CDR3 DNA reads TGCGCCAGCAGCTTGACAGGGATTTCTAGGGAGACCCAGTACTTC. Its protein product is CASSLTGISRETQYF.

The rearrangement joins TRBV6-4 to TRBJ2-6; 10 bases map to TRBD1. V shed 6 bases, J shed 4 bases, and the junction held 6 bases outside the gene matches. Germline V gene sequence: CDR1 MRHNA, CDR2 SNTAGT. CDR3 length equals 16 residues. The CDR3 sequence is CASSPRQGAGANVLTF. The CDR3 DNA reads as TGTGCCAGCAGCCCCAGACAGGGGGCGGGGGCCAACGTCCTGACTTTC.

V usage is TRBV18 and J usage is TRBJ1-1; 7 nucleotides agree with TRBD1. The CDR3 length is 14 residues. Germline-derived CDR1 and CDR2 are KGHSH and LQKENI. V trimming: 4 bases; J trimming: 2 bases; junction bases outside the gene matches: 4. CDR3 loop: CASSHRQGNTEAFF. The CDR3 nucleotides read TGTGCCAGCTCACACCGACAGGGAAACACTGAAGCTTTCTTT. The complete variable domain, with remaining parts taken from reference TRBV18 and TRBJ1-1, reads NAGVMQNPRHLVRRRGQEARLRCSPMKGHSHVYWYRQLPEEGLKFMVYLQKENIIDESGMPKERFSAEFPKEGPSILRIQQVVRGDSAAYFCASSHRQGNTEAFFGQGTRLTVV.

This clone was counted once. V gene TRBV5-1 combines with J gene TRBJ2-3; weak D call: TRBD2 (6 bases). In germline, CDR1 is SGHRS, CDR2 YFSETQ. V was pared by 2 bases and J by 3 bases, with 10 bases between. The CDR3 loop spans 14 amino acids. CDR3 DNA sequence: TGCGCCAGCAGCTTATCTGGGGGGACAGATACGCAGTATTTT. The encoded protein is CASSLSGGTDTQYF. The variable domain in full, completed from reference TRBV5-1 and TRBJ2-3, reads KAGVTQTPRYLIKTRGQQVTLSCSPISGHRSVSWYQQTPGQGLQFLFEYFSETQRNKGNFPGRFSGRQFSNSRSEMNVSTLELGDSALYLCASSLSGGTDTQYFGPGTRLTVL.

CDR3 residues: CSVEQGSSYEQYF. In DNA, the CDR3 is TGCAGCGTTGAACAGGGTAGCTCCTACGAGCAGTACTTC. The V gene is TRBV29-1, the J gene TRBJ2-7, with a weak D call TRBD1 (5 bases). This CDR3 contains 13 residues. Germline CDR1 is SQVTM and CDR2 is ANQGSEA. Between the trimmed V and J ends, which lost 2 bases and 0 bases, there was a span of 8 bases.